This entry lists 29 T cell receptor beta chains sequenced from one sample in a study of T-cell reconstitution after alpha-beta-depleted transplantation in children (dated by TCRdb to 2016 to 2017). In the paper's terms, the time point label means: day 60 (about 2 months) after transplantation. Interpreted using the paper, the treatment or condition label stands for: allogeneic hematopoietic cell transplantation with graft depleted of TCRalphabeta T cells and CD19 B cells. Library preparation used PCR. TCRdb names Illumina HiSeq 2500 as the instrument used. TCR libraries were prepared with molecular barcoding, using unique molecular identifiers to normalize TCRbeta repertoire quantification. TCRdb itself trimmed the public reads at Q25 with fastp, ran MiXCR and retained productive beta chains. CDR3 protein sequences are deduplicated, and each keeps its most common genes and DNA. Counted in this sample were roughly 100,000 distinct CDR3 sequences; under 7% of them appeared once. Clones ranked in the top ten supply more than 5.5% of the sample.

The sequences come from PBMCs, mostly from graft donor cells, collected 60 days after TCRalphabeta/CD19-depleted stem cell transplant. The receptors here all came from a female patient aged 2-9 years who had a stem cell transplant for Fanconi anemia, so the T cells may come from the graft donor.

Here the CDR3 reads CASNDSPREQFF. The CDR3 DNA is TGTGCCAGCAACGACAGTCCCAGGGAGCAGTTCTTC. The genes are TRBV6-2 or TRBV6-3 and TRBJ2-1; maybe TRBD1 (5 bases). From germline, CDR1 is MNHEY and CDR2 SVGEGT. This CDR3 is built from 12 residues. V was pared by 7 bases and J by 10 bases, with 14 bases between.

The V gene is TRBV6-1, the J gene TRBJ2-3, with D possibly TRBD1 on 6 matching bases. This CDR3 comprises 14 residues. Trimming removed 5 bases from V and 4 bases from J, with 13 bases in between. CDR1 and CDR2 from the germline V gene are MNHNS and SASEGT. DNA for the CDR3: TGTGCCAGCAGTACAGGGCCCGGGGCAGATACGCAGTATTTT. The encoded protein is CASSTGPGADTQYF.

This clonotype was counted a few times. The chain uses TRBV7-2 and TRBJ2-7; no firm D call. The length of the CDR3 is 14 residues. The V end lost 1 base, the J end lost 3 bases, and 10 bases lay between the germline ends. Germline CDR1 is SGHTA and CDR2 is FQGNSA. As DNA, the CDR3 is TGTGCCAGCAGCTTAGTAGCCAGTTACTACGAGCAGTACTTC. Translation: CASSLVASYYEQYF.

This clonotype has a count of ten or more. V usage is TRBV5-1 and J usage is TRBJ2-1, with D perhaps given as TRBD1 or TRBD2 (6 bases each). V was clipped by 2 bases and J by 8 bases, with 17 bases between them. The CDR3 has 15 residues. Germline V gene sequence: CDR1 SGHRS, CDR2 YFSETQ. CDR3 DNA: TGCGCCAGCAGCTTCGTACGGGGGCCTAGGGATGAGCAGTTCTTC. Encoded protein: CASSFVRGPRDEQFF.

The chain combines TRBV28 with TRBJ1-5, with D maybe TRBD1 (6 bases). Germline-derived CDR1 and CDR2 are MDHEN and SYDVKM. Trimming took off 6 bases at V and 0 bases at J, with 15 bases between the two ends. The CDR3 covers 16 residues. The CDR3 loop reads CASRTRQANSNQPQHF. Here the CDR3 DNA reads TGTGCCAGCAGGACCCGACAGGCAAATAGCAATCAGCCCCAGCATTTT.

The rearrangement joins TRBV20-1 to TRBJ2-6; D unclear. The CDR3 totals 14 residues. The germline gives CDR1 DFQATT, CDR2 SNEGSKA (reference sequence). Trimming cost V 3 bases and J 0 bases, with 6 bases left between them. The CDR3 DNA is TGCAGTGCTAGGAAGATCTCTGGGGCCAACGTCCTGACTTTC. It encodes CSARKISGANVLTF.

The chain joins TRBV11-2 to TRBJ2-2; D gene unclear. The ends were cut back, 2 bases at V and 4 bases at J, with 14 bases in the middle. The germline gives CDR1 SGHAT, CDR2 FQNNGV. This CDR3 is built from 16 residues. For the CDR3, the DNA is TGTGCCAGCAGCTTATTGTTCGTTATGAGCACCGGGGAGCTGTTTTTT. It codes for CASSLLFVMSTGELFF.

The J gene is TRBJ2-7, the V gene TRBV5-6; TRBD1 agrees at 7 bases. V was pared by 0 bases and J by 3 bases, with 3 bases of the junction left unmatched. Germline V gene sequence: CDR1 SGHDT, CDR2 YYEEEE. This CDR3 is 14 amino acids long. The CDR3 spells CASSLGGTDYEQYF. CDR3 DNA sequence: TGTGCCAGCAGCTTGGGGGGGACAGACTACGAGCAGTACTTC.

This clonotype was counted many times. V is TRBV5-1 and J is TRBJ2-5, with 9 bases fitting TRBD2. There are 14 residues in the CDR3. Losses at the gene ends were 4 bases for V and 5 bases for J; bases not matched to a gene: 6. Germline assignment: CDR1 SGHRS and CDR2 YFSETQ. CDR3 sequence reads: CASSPGGGAETQYF. In DNA, the CDR3 is TGCGCCAGCAGCCCGGGCGGGGGGGCTGAGACCCAGTACTTC.

This clonotype showed up many times. This chain joins TRBV2 and TRBJ2-5, with a tentative D call TRBD2 (5 bases). Deletions cut 7 bases from V and 1 base from J, with 7 bases between. The CDR3 totals 12 residues. Germline V gives CDR1 SNHLY, CDR2 FYNNEI. CDR3: CASIGSQETQYF. CDR3 DNA sequence: TGTGCCAGCATTGGGAGCCAAGAGACCCAGTACTTC.

In its sample, this clonotype was seen many times. The rearrangement uses TRBV20-1 and TRBJ2-7; TRBD2 matches 9 bases. CDR3 length equals 14 residues. CDR1 is DFQATT and CDR2 is SNEGSKA in the germline V gene (reference sequence). The V gene end was trimmed by 3 bases and the J gene end by 2 bases; junction bases not matched to a gene: 5. The CDR3 DNA is TGCAGTGCTAGTAGCGGGAGTAGGGCCTACGAGCAGTACTTC. It yields the protein CSASSGSRAYEQYF.

This clonotype was counted many times. The chain joins TRBV12-3 or TRBV12-4 to TRBJ2-1; 10 bases map to TRBD2. V lost 8 bases to trimming and J lost 6 bases; unmatched junction nucleotides: 13. This CDR3 region has 16 residues. The CDR3 coding sequence is TGTGCCAGCGCCCTTCCCCGGCTAGCGGGAGTCAATGAGCAGTTCTTC. It is translated as CASALPRLAGVNEQFF.

This clonotype was seen at least ten times. This chain links TRBV29-1 with TRBJ2-5; 12 nucleotides line up with TRBD2. V was clipped by 4 bases and J by 5 bases; unmatched bases: 8. This CDR3 comprises 15 residues. Germline values: CDR1 SQVTM, CDR2 ANQGSEA. The CDR3 DNA follows: TGCAGCGTTGGATGGACTAGCGGGACTAGGGAGACCCAGTACTTC. Its translation: CSVGWTSGTRETQYF.

The V gene is TRBV24-1, the J gene TRBJ2-2, with 9 bases aligning to TRBD2. Germline trimming cut 3 bases from V and 7 bases from J; bases unmatched to any gene: 11. Germline loops: CDR1 KGHDR, CDR2 SFDVKD. The CDR3 has 17 residues. The CDR3 nucleotides read TGTGCCACCAGTGATACAAGTAGCGGGAGTATAGTCGGGGAGCTGTTTTTT. Translated, it gives CATSDTSSGSIVGELFF.

This clonotype was observed many times. This sequence joins TRBV11-1 and TRBJ2-4; D call uncertain. The germline V gene encodes CDR1 SGHAT and CDR2 FQDESV (reference sequence). The CDR3 spans 13 residues. Trimming removed 2 bases from V and 3 bases from J, with 5 bases in between. The CDR3 region is CASSLHGKNIQYF. The CDR3 region has the DNA TGTGCCAGCAGCTTACATGGCAAAAACATTCAGTACTTC.

This clonotype was seen ten or more times. This rearrangement joins TRBV11-2 to TRBJ2-1, with D maybe TRBD2 (7 bases). CDR1 is SGHAT, CDR2 FQNNGV, per germline. This CDR3 spans 12 amino acids. Trimming left V 7 bases short and J 8 bases short, with 12 bases between. Here the CDR3 DNA reads TGTGCCAGCAAGGGGGGGATCGATGAGCAGTTCTTC. Residues: CASKGGIDEQFF.

Ten or more counts support this clonotype. The chain recombines TRBV12-3 or TRBV12-4 with TRBJ1-3; no clear D gene. CDR3 length: 13 amino acids. The V end lost 3 bases, the J end lost 6 bases, and 9 bases lay between the germline ends. The CDR3: CASSFILSNTIYF. CDR3 in DNA: TGTGCCAGCAGTTTTATTCTCTCAAACACCATATATTTT.

This clonotype was seen at least ten times. The CDR3 loop is CASSFLGSDTGELFF. The CDR3 region has the DNA TGTGCCAGCAGTTTTTTGGGGAGCGACACCGGGGAGCTGTTTTTT. The V and J genes are TRBV27 and TRBJ2-2; possible D gene TRBD2, 5 bases. V was trimmed by 3 bases and J by 3 bases, leaving 11 bases between them. Germline CDR1 reads MNHEY; CDR2 reads SMNVEV (reference sequence). The CDR3 length is 15 residues.

This clonotype came up a few times. The V gene is TRBV10-3, the J gene TRBJ2-2; the D gene is possibly TRBD2 (6 bases). Trimming took 0 bases from V and 3 from J, leaving 14 bases between them. The CDR3 is 17 amino acids. Germline loops: CDR1 ENHRY, CDR2 SYGVKD. In nucleotides, the CDR3 is TGTGCCATCAGTGAGTCCGGTTCGGGAGCCTACACCGGGGAGCTGTTTTTT. Translating gives CAISESGSGAYTGELFF.

This clonotype was detected many times. Here the CDR3 reads CASSLSVTGYEQYF. CDR3 in DNA: TGTGCCAGCAGCTTGAGTGTCACAGGCTACGAGCAGTACTTC. The rearrangement links TRBV5-6 to TRBJ2-7; tentatively, D is TRBD1 (5 bases). The CDR3 spans 14 residues. The V end lost 1 base, the J end lost 3 bases, and 11 bases lay between the germline ends. Germline loops: CDR1 SGHDT, CDR2 YYEEEE.

This clonotype was found many times. The J gene is TRBJ2-5, the V gene TRBV12-3 or TRBV12-4; D not resolved. V lost 7 bases and J lost 4, with 7 bases in between. The CDR3 consists of 11 residues. The CDR3: CASTLGETQYF. The CDR3 bases are TGTGCCAGCACGTTGGGAGAGACCCAGTACTTC.

This clonotype has at least ten counts. The chain links TRBV7-2 to TRBJ2-2; possibly TRBD2 for D (5 bases). The V gene's germline CDR1 is SGHTA and CDR2 FQGNSA. The length of the CDR3 is 13 residues. The ends were cut back, 7 bases at V and 6 bases at J, with 12 bases in the middle. The CDR3 spells CASKRASPGELFF. CDR3 DNA sequence: TGTGCCAGCAAAAGGGCTAGCCCCGGGGAGCTGTTTTTT.

The chain links TRBV5-4 to TRBJ2-1, with 12 bases identical to TRBD1. Germline V gene sequence: CDR1 SGHNT, CDR2 YYREEE (reference sequence). CDR3 size: 15 residues. Trimming at V came to 1 base and at J to 8 bases, leaving 4 bases not matched to a gene. CDR3 in amino acids: CASSLWDRGQDEQFF. CDR3 DNA: TGTGCCAGCAGCTTGTGGGACAGGGGGCAGGATGAGCAGTTCTTC.

V usage is TRBV18 and J usage is TRBJ2-6; 9 nucleotides match TRBD1. This CDR3 is 22 amino acids long. CDR1 and CDR2 (germline): KGHSH, LQKENI. V shed 8 bases, J shed 6 bases, and the junction held 29 bases outside the gene matches. The CDR3 protein is CASSPPVVNVGTGKITANVLTF. For the CDR3, the DNA is TGTGCCAGCAGCCCCCCGGTGGTGAACGTGGGGACAGGGAAAATTACGGCCAACGTCCTGACTTTC.

There are many counts of this clonotype. The rearrangement uses TRBV10-3 and TRBJ1-1, with 8 bases lining up with TRBD1. This CDR3 is 12 amino acids long. The J segment lost 4 bases and the V segment lost 5 bases, leaving 0 bases of the junction unmatched. From germline, CDR1 is ENHRY and CDR2 SYGVKD. The DNA for the CDR3 is TGTGCCATCAGTACAGGGGGCACTGAAGCTTTCTTT. It specifies CAISTGGTEAFF.

The chain has TRBV20-1 and TRBJ2-7, with 11 bases lining up with TRBD1. The V gene's germline CDR1 is DFQATT and CDR2 SNEGSKA (reference sequence). With 8 bases clipped from V and 5 bases from J, the junction kept 2 bases outside the gene matches. The CDR3 sequence is 11 residues long. The CDR3 DNA is TGCAGTAGGGGACAGGGGGACGAGCAGTACTTC. This translates into CSRGQGDEQYF.

This clonotype was seen repeatedly, ten times or more. V gene TRBV29-1 combines with J gene TRBJ2-2; D tentatively fits TRBD1 or TRBD2 (6 bases each). Deletions cut 5 bases from V and 4 bases from J, with 14 bases between. Germline V gives CDR1 SQVTM, CDR2 ANQGSEA. The CDR3 has 14 residues. CDR3 sequence reads: CSVWGAPGTGELFF. The CDR3 coding sequence is TGCAGCGTTTGGGGGGCGCCGGGCACCGGGGAGCTGTTTTTT.

This clonotype was detected ten times or more. The rearrangement joins TRBV12-3 or TRBV12-4 to TRBJ2-1; TRBD2 matches at 7 bases. Trimming at V came to 4 bases and at J to 6 bases, leaving 12 bases not matched to a gene. The CDR3 sequence is 16 residues long. The CDR3 protein is CASSSLGLGLSNEQFF. The CDR3 DNA reads as TGTGCCAGCAGTTCCCTAGGACTAGGGTTAAGCAATGAGCAGTTCTTC.

The sample holds many counts of this clonotype. The gene calls are TRBV7-3 and TRBJ2-3; D is perhaps TRBD1 or TRBD2 (5 bases each). There are 15 residues in the CDR3. Trimming took 1 base from V and 2 from J, leaving 10 bases between them. Germline V gene data show CDR1 as SGHTA and CDR2 as FQGTGA. CDR3 nucleotides: TGTGCCAGCAGCTTAAGGGACCCACACACAGATACGCAGTATTTT. Its translation: CASSLRDPHTDTQYF.